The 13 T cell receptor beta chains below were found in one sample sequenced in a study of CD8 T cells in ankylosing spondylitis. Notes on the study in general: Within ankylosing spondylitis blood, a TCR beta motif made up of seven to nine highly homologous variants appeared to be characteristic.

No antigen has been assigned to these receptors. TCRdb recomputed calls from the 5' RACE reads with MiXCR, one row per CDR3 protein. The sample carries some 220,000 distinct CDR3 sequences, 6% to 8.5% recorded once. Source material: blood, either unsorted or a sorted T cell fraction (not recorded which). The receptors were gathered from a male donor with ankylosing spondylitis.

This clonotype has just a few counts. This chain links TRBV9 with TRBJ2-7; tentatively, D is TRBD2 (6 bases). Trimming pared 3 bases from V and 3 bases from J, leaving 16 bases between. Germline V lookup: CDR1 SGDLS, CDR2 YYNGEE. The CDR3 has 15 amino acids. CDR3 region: CASSGTAGSVYEQYF. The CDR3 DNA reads TGTGCCAGCAGCGGCACGGCGGGGTCGGTCTACGAGCAGTACTTC.

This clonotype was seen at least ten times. The DNA for the CDR3 is TGCAGCGTTGAAGAGAACAGGGTGTTTGACAATGAGCAGTTCTTC. As protein: CSVEENRVFDNEQFF. This sequence joins TRBV29-1 and TRBJ2-1; D might be TRBD1 (6 bases). The CDR3 runs 15 residues. V was shortened by 0 bases and J by 5 bases, with 14 bases between the two germline ends. Germline CDR1 is SQVTM and CDR2 is ANQGSEA.

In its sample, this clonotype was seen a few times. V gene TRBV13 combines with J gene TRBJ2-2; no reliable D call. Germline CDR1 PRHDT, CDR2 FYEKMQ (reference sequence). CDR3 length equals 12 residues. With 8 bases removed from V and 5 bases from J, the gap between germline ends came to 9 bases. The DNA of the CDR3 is TGTGCCAGCCCACTGATAACCGGGGAGCTGTTTTTT. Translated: CASPLITGELFF.

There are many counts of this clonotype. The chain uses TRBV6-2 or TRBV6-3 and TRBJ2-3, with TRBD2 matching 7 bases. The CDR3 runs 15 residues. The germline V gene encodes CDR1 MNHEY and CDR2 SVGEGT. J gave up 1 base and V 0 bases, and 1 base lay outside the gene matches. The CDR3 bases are TGTGCCAGCAGTTACTCCCGGGGGGGCACAGATACGCAGTATTTT. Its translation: CASSYSRGGTDTQYF.

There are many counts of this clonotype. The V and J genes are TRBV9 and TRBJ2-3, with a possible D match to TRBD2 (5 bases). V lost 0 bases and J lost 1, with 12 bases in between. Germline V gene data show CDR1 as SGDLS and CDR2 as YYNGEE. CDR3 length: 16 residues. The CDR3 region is CASSVDPGAGTDTQYF. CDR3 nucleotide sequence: TGTGCCAGCAGCGTAGACCCTGGAGCGGGCACAGATACGCAGTATTTT.

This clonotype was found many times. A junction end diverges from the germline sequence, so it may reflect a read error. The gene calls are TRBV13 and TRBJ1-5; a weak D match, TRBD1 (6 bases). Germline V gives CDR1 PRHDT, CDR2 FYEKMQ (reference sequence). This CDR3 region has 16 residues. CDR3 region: CASSLGITGSNHPQHF. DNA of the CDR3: TGTGCCAGCAGCTTAGGAATCACAGGGAGCAATCACCCCCAGCATTTT.

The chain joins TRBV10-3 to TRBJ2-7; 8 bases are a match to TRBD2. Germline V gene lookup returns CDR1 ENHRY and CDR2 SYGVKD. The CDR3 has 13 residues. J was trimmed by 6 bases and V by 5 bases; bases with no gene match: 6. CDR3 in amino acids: CAISPAGAGEQYF. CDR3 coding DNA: TGTGCCATCAGTCCAGCGGGAGCCGGCGAGCAGTACTTC.

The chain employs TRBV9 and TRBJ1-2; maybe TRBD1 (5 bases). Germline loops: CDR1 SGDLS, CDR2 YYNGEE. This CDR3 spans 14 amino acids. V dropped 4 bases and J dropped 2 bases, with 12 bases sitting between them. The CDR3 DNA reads TGTGCCAGCAGCCCCTCTGGGGGAAACTATGGCTACACCTTC. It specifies CASSPSGGNYGYTF.

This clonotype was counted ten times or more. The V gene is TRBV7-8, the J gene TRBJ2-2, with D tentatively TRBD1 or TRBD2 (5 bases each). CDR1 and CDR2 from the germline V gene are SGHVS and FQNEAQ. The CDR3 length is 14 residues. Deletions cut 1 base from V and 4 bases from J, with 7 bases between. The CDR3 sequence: CASSLVGTTGELFF. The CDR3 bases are TGTGCCAGCAGCTTAGTAGGGACCACCGGGGAGCTGTTTTTT.

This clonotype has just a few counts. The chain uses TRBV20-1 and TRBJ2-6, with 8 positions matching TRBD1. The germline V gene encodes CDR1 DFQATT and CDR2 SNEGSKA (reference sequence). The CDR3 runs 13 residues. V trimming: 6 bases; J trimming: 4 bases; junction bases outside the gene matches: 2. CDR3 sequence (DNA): TGCAGTGCCAGGGGGCGGGGGGCCAACGTCCTGACTTTC. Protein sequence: CSARGRGANVLTF.

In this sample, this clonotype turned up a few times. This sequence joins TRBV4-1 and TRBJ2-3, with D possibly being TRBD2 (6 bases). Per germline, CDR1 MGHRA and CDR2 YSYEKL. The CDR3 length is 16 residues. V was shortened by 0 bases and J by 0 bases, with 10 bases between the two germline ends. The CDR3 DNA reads TGCGCCAGCAGCCAAGATGAGGGACTTAGCACAGATACGCAGTATTTT. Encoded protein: CASSQDEGLSTDTQYF.

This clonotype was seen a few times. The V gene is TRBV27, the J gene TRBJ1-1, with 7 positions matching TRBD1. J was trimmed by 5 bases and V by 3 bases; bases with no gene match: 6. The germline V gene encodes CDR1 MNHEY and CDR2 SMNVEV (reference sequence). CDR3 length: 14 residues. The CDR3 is CASSLGRGDTEAFF. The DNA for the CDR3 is TGTGCCAGCAGTTTGGGCAGGGGGGATACTGAAGCTTTCTTT.

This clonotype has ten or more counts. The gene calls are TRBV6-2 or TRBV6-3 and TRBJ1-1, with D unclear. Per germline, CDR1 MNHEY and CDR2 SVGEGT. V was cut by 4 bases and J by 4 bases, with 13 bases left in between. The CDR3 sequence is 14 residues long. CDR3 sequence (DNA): TGTGCCAGCAGTTCCCACATTGTTCGCACTGAAGCTTTCTTT. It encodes CASSSHIVRTEAFF.